A single sample is the source of the 10 T cell receptor beta chains below, sequenced in a study of T cells in Graves' hyperthyroidism and ophthalmopathy. Regions amplified from RNA transcripts were the TCR beta CDR3 regions. First-round RT-PCR targeting the TCR CDR3 was performed with the HTBI primer set. TCRdb passed the multiplex PCR reads through MiXCR, listing each CDR3 protein once. The repertoire holds approximately 640,000 distinct CDR3 sequences, with approximately 15% as singletons. Sequences were obtained from blood. The origin of the receptors is a man between 50 and 59 years old with Graves' hyperthyroidism.

The table lists this clonotype with a few counts. This chain uses TRBV15 with TRBJ1-2; D is uncertain. CDR1 is LNHNV, CDR2 YYDKDF, per germline (reference sequence). The CDR3 covers 13 residues. V lost 0 bases and J lost 5, with 7 bases in between. The CDR3: CATSRERIYGYTF. The DNA for the CDR3 is TGTGCCACCAGCAGAGAAAGAATTTATGGCTACACCTTC.

This clonotype came up many times. The chain has TRBV7-2 and TRBJ1-1; 9 bases line up with TRBD1. V shed 3 bases, J shed 6 bases, and the junction held 5 bases outside the gene matches. The CDR3 contains 14 residues. CDR1 is SGHTA and CDR2 is FQGNSA in the germline V gene. In DNA form, the CDR3 reads TGTGCCAGCAGCTTCAACAGGGGGCGGTCTGAAGCTTTCTTT. This encodes CASSFNRGRSEAFF.

V and J are TRBV19 and TRBJ2-1; TRBD2 matches at 9 bases. CDR3 length: 15 amino acids. Germline V gene data show CDR1 as LNHDA and CDR2 as SQIVND (reference sequence). Trimming at V came to 5 bases and at J to 6 bases, leaving 8 bases not matched to a gene. The CDR3 region is CASSPIAGEVNEQFF. The CDR3, as DNA: TGTGCCAGTAGTCCGATAGCGGGAGAGGTCAATGAGCAGTTCTTC.

This chain links TRBV28 with TRBJ2-7; 8 bases align to TRBD1. This CDR3 has 14 amino acids. Trimming cost V 7 bases and J 4 bases; bases outside gene matches: 9. In germline, CDR1 is MDHEN, CDR2 SYDVKM. Written as DNA, the CDR3 is TGTGCCAGCAAACACACAGGGGGTGCTTACGAGCAGTACTTC. Translating gives CASKHTGGAYEQYF.

In its sample, this clonotype was seen many times. The chain couples TRBV28 to TRBJ2-7, with a weak D call TRBD2 (5 bases). Per the germline V gene, CDR1 is MDHEN and CDR2 is SYDVKM. The V end was cut by 5 bases, the J end by 2 bases, with 10 bases between. The CDR3 runs 13 residues. The CDR3 sequence is CASSLSGPYEQYF. For the CDR3, the DNA is TGTGCCAGCAGTCTGAGCGGACCCTACGAGCAGTACTTC. Using reference TRBV28 and TRBJ2-7 for the parts outside the CDR3, the full variable domain is DVKVTQSSRYLVKRTGEKVFLECVQDMDHENMFWYRQDPGLGLRLIYFSYDVKMKEKGDIPEGYSVSREKKERFSLILESASTNQTSMYLCASSLSGPYEQYFGPGTRLTVT.

This clonotype was recorded at least ten times. This sequence joins TRBV19 and TRBJ1-5; D unclear. The CDR3 extends over 13 amino acids. Germline V gene data show CDR1 as LNHDA and CDR2 as SQIVND (reference sequence). V lost 6 bases to trimming and J lost 2 bases, with 8 bases between them. The CDR3 region is CASRQAGNQPQHF. The CDR3 DNA is TGTGCCAGTAGGCAAGCGGGCAATCAGCCCCAGCATTTT.

Worth noting for this clonotype: The germline gene is not matched at one end of the junction; a read error may be the cause. The chain uses TRBV7-2 and TRBJ1-5, with D possibly TRBD1 on 6 matching bases. Germline lookup yields CDR1 SGHTA and CDR2 FQGNSA. The CDR3 consists of 13 residues. The CDR3 region is CVSSAQGSQPQHF. In nucleotides, the CDR3 is TGTGTCAGCAGCGCCCAGGGGAGTCAGCCCCAGCATTTT.

This clonotype was detected many times. V gene TRBV2 combines with J gene TRBJ1-1; unclear D gene. Germline assignment: CDR1 SNHLY and CDR2 FYNNEI. CDR3 length: 15 amino acids. With 6 bases removed from V and 4 bases from J, the gap between germline ends came to 18 bases. This CDR3 is CASSAAGTRGTEAFF. CDR3 nucleotides: TGTGCCAGCAGCGCTGCAGGAACGCGGGGCACTGAAGCTTTCTTT.

This clonotype was recorded at least ten times. The chain combines TRBV15 with TRBJ2-5; D is tentatively TRBD1 or TRBD2 (6 bases each). V was shortened by 2 bases and J by 5 bases, with 18 bases between the two germline ends. The CDR3 length is 16 residues. Germline V gene sequence: CDR1 LNHNV, CDR2 YYDKDF (reference sequence). CDR3 DNA sequence: TGTGCCACCAGCAGACCCCCCATGGGGGGCGGGGAGACCCAGTACTTC. This translates into CATSRPPMGGGETQYF.

The chain links TRBV27 to TRBJ2-7; TRBD2 matches 11 bases. Germline trimming cut 5 bases from V and 4 bases from J; bases unmatched to any gene: 7. The CDR3 length is 15 residues. Germline-derived CDR1 and CDR2 are MNHEY and SMNVEV (reference sequence). CDR3 sequence reads: CASSEPGTSGYEQYF. CDR3 in DNA: TGTGCCAGCAGTGAACCCGGGACTAGCGGATACGAGCAGTACTTC.